The 32 T cell receptor beta chains below were found in one sample sequenced in a study of T cells in Graves' hyperthyroidism and ophthalmopathy (dated by TCRdb to between 2018 and 2021). To prepare the library, multiplex PCR was applied. The sequencer listed for this sample is Illumina HiSeq 2000. The TCR beta CDR3 regions were amplified from RNA transcripts. For the first round of RT-PCR on the TCR CDR3, the HTBI primer set was used together with the Qiagen OneStep RT-PCR kit. The raw public data were reprocessed by TCRdb itself: fastp quality trimming at Q25, MiXCR clonotype calling, in-frame beta chains only. Every distinct CDR3 protein forms one entry, paired with its most common genes and DNA. Recorded for this sample are 470,000 or so distinct CDR3 sequences; less than 25% of them occurred a single time. Around 27% of the sample is in the top ten clones. The sample consisted of blood. These receptors all stem from a man between 18 and 35 years old with Graves' hyperthyroidism.

This chain links TRBV19 with TRBJ1-5; tentatively, D is TRBD1 (5 bases). This CDR3 has 16 residues. Germline values: CDR1 LNHDA, CDR2 SQIVND (reference sequence). Trimming shortened V by 5 bases and J by 8 bases, and 22 bases separated the two germline ends. CDR3 DNA sequence: TGTGCCAGTAGTGCGGGGGGAGTTCCACCCTATAAGCCCCAGCATTTT. Translated: CASSAGGVPPYKPQHF.

The J gene is TRBJ2-6, the V gene TRBV2; D is unresolved. CDR1 is SNHLY and CDR2 is FYNNEI in the germline V gene. With 4 bases removed from V and 1 base from J, the gap between germline ends came to 11 bases. This CDR3 is 16 amino acids long. The CDR3 loop reads CASSADGRSGANVLTF. DNA for the CDR3: TGTGCCAGCAGTGCCGACGGTCGATCTGGGGCCAACGTCCTGACTTTC.

The rearrangement uses TRBV4-1 and TRBJ2-4, with 7 bases fitting TRBD1. Germline V gene data show CDR1 as MGHRA and CDR2 as YSYEKL. The CDR3 runs to 16 residues. J was trimmed by 1 base and V by 0 bases; bases with no gene match: 3. The CDR3 region has the DNA TGCGCCAGCAGCCAAGACAAGGGGGCGGCCAAAAACATTCAGTACTTC. Protein: CASSQDKGAAKNIQYF.

This clonotype showed up many times. The chain couples TRBV28 to TRBJ1-5; unclear D gene. Deletions cut 7 bases from V and 2 bases from J, with 12 bases between. Germline V gene sequence: CDR1 MDHEN, CDR2 SYDVKM. This CDR3 comprises 14 residues. CDR3 in amino acids: CASKIGGGNQPQHF. CDR3 nucleotide sequence: TGTGCCAGCAAAATAGGTGGGGGCAATCAGCCCCAGCATTTT.

This clonotype was counted ten times or more. The rearrangement links TRBV28 to TRBJ2-5; maybe TRBD2 (9 bases). The CDR3 totals 16 residues. The germline CDR1 and CDR2 sequences are MDHEN and SYDVKM. V lost 7 bases to trimming and J lost 5 bases, with 23 bases between them. The CDR3 DNA follows: TGTGCCAGCAAGGACAGGGAGAGGACTAGCGATGAGACCCAGTACTTC. It specifies CASKDRERTSDETQYF.

The genes are TRBV6-1 and TRBJ1-2, with a possible D match to TRBD1 (5 bases). The CDR3 spans 14 residues. V lost 0 bases and J lost 6, with 11 bases in between. Germline CDR1 and CDR2: MNHNS and SASEGT. The CDR3 loop is CASSEADKFHGYTF. As DNA, the CDR3 is TGTGCCAGCAGTGAAGCGGACAAATTTCATGGCTACACCTTC.

This clonotype appeared many times. The chain has TRBV7-2 and TRBJ2-7; TRBD1 matches at 8 bases. The ends lost 4 bases at V and 2 bases at J; junction bases unmatched: 13. The CDR3 has 17 amino acids. The germline CDR1 and CDR2 sequences are SGHTA and FQGNSA. The CDR3 DNA sequence: TGTGCCAGCAGCTCTACTCCCGGGACAGGATCTCCCTACGAGCAGTACTTC. This encodes CASSSTPGTGSPYEQYF.

The table lists this clonotype with many counts. V gene TRBV6-6 combines with J gene TRBJ1-5, with D uncertain. Trimming cost V 6 bases and J 4 bases, with 16 bases left between them. The CDR3 is 15 residues long. Looked up from germline, CDR1 is MNHNY and CDR2 is SVGAGI (reference sequence). The CDR3 here is CASRSWATENQPQHF. CDR3 nucleotides: TGTGCCAGCAGGAGTTGGGCCACGGAGAATCAGCCCCAGCATTTT.

This clonotype came up many times. The rearrangement links TRBV19 to TRBJ2-6; no clear D. Germline V lookup: CDR1 LNHDA, CDR2 SQIVND (reference sequence). The CDR3 totals 15 residues. Trimming left V 3 bases short and J 1 base short, with 7 bases between. The CDR3, as DNA: TGTGCCAGTAGTATGGTGGGGTCTGGGGCCAACGTCCTGACTTTC. This gives the protein CASSMVGSGANVLTF.

The DNA of the CDR3 is TGCGCCAGCAGCTTGGGTGTCGGGTATTCCTACGAGCAGTACTTC. Translated, it gives CASSLGVGYSYEQYF. The chain combines TRBV5-1 with TRBJ2-7, with unresolved D. The length of the CDR3 is 15 residues. V was clipped by 0 bases and J by 1 base, with 11 bases between them. The V gene's germline CDR1 is SGHRS and CDR2 YFSETQ.

Many counts were recorded for this clonotype. V gene TRBV5-1 combines with J gene TRBJ2-7; D gene uncertain. The CDR3 is made up of 16 amino acids. Germline CDR1 reads SGHRS; CDR2 reads YFSETQ. V dropped 1 base and J dropped 0 bases, with 14 bases sitting between them. The chain's CDR3 is CASSLSVAGVSYEQYF. The CDR3 DNA sequence: TGCGCCAGCAGCTTGTCGGTGGCAGGTGTCTCCTACGAGCAGTACTTC.

This clonotype was picked up many times. DNA of the CDR3: TGCGCCAGCAGCTTGCTAATGGGGAACGAGCAGTACTTC. As protein: CASSLLMGNEQYF. The rearrangement uses TRBV5-1 and TRBJ2-7; no clear D gene. V was pared by 1 base and J by 5 bases, with 10 bases between. Germline CDR1 and CDR2: SGHRS and YFSETQ. This CDR3 spans 13 amino acids.

This clonotype was seen only a few times. The V call is TRBV12-3 or TRBV12-4, the J call TRBJ2-2; possible D gene TRBD1, 6 bases. V was trimmed by 9 bases and J by 4 bases, leaving 18 bases between them. The CDR3 loop spans 15 amino acids. The CDR3 DNA reads as TGTGCCAGTTGTGGGGGCGAGGAGAGCACCGGGGAGCTGTTTTTT. This codes for CASCGGEESTGELFF.

This clonotype has ten or more counts. V and J are TRBV6-5 and TRBJ1-3; D not certain. V lost 2 bases to trimming and J lost 4 bases, with 3 bases between them. The V gene's germline CDR1 is MNHEY and CDR2 SVGAGI. The CDR3 loop spans 12 amino acids. The CDR3 loop is CASSYDGNTIYF. The CDR3 DNA reads TGTGCCAGCAGTTACGACGGAAACACCATATATTTT.

This clonotype showed up many times. The rearrangement joins TRBV20-1 to TRBJ2-7; 7 positions match TRBD2. Unmatched junction bases numbered 6, after V lost 0 bases and J lost 4 bases. The CDR3 is made up of 14 amino acids. Germline loops: CDR1 DFQATT, CDR2 SNEGSKA (reference sequence). CDR3: CSARDRGDPYEQYF. The CDR3 DNA sequence: TGCAGTGCTAGAGATCGGGGGGATCCTTACGAGCAGTACTTC.

There are many counts of this clonotype. The V and J genes are TRBV20-1 and TRBJ2-2; D not certain. The CDR3 extends over 13 amino acids. V was shortened by 0 bases and J by 7 bases, with 9 bases between the two germline ends. Germline V gene sequence: CDR1 DFQATT, CDR2 SNEGSKA (reference sequence). The CDR3: CSARDSAGGELFF. Here the CDR3 DNA reads TGCAGTGCTAGAGACTCAGCTGGCGGGGAGCTGTTTTTT.

Worth noting for this clonotype: A much larger clone differs by one base, so this may be a read error. This is likely a read error, given that the CDR3 carries no conserved phenylalanine or tryptophan at its end. The chain joins TRBV2 to TRBJ1-2, with TRBD1 matching over 9 bases. The V segment lost 5 bases and the J segment 5 bases; nucleotides outside the gene matches: 6. From germline, CDR1 is SNHLY and CDR2 FYNNEI. This CDR3 region has 14 residues. As DNA, the CDR3 is TGTGCCAGCAGTAGGGACAGGGCAAAATATGGCTACACCCTC. Residues: CASSRDRAKYGYTL.

In this sample, this clonotype turned up many times. This chain joins TRBV24-1 and TRBJ1-2; D is possibly TRBD1 (5 bases). Germline CDR1 reads KGHDR; CDR2 reads SFDVKD. The CDR3 is 12 residues long. V was pared by 10 bases and J by 2 bases, with 10 bases between. CDR3 nucleotides: TGTGCCACTTCCGAGGGGAACTATGGCTACACCTTC. It encodes CATSEGNYGYTF.

This clonotype was counted many times. The CDR3 DNA is TGCGCCAGCAGCCAAGTTGAGTCGGGTCCAATGAACACTGAAGCTTTCTTT. This gives the protein CASSQVESGPMNTEAFF. The rearrangement joins TRBV4-1 to TRBJ1-1; D remains unclear. The CDR3 is 17 residues long. V dropped 1 base and J dropped 0 bases, with 15 bases sitting between them. The germline gives CDR1 MGHRA, CDR2 YSYEKL.

This clonotype was picked up a small number of times. V usage is TRBV5-5 and J usage is TRBJ1-2; D might be TRBD1 (6 bases). Trimming removed 0 bases at V and 6 bases at J, with 12 bases between. CDR1 SGHKS and CDR2 YYEKEE come from the germline V gene (reference sequence). The CDR3 covers 14 residues. The CDR3 loop is CASSLAGGANGYTF. The CDR3 DNA follows: TGTGCCAGCAGCTTGGCCGGGGGGGCCAATGGCTACACCTTC. The full variable domain, in which reference TRBV5-5 and TRBJ1-2 provide the parts outside the CDR3, is DAGVTQSPTHLIKTRGQQVTLRCSPISGHKSVSWYQQVLGQGPQFIFQYYEKEERGRGNFPDRFSARQFPNYSSELNVNALLLGDSALYLCASSLAGGANGYTFGSGTRLTVV.

This clonotype was counted many times. The J gene is TRBJ2-2, the V gene TRBV7-3; 10 bases match TRBD1. Germline V gene data show CDR1 as SGHTA and CDR2 as FQGTGA. The CDR3 is made up of 17 amino acids. The junction had 10 bases not matched to a gene; V was cut back by 5 bases and J by 4 bases. The CDR3 here is CASSRSRQGAGTGELFF. CDR3 nucleotides: TGTGCCAGCAGCCGCAGTCGACAGGGGGCGGGCACCGGGGAGCTGTTTTTT.

At least ten counts were recorded for this clonotype. The rearrangement joins TRBV20-1 to TRBJ1-3; D is undetermined. This CDR3 has 14 residues. V dropped 3 bases and J dropped 2 bases, with 11 bases sitting between them. Germline V lookup: CDR1 DFQATT, CDR2 SNEGSKA (reference sequence). The CDR3 DNA is TGCAGTGCTAGCGGGCAGCGCACTGGAAACACCATATATTTT. This encodes CSASGQRTGNTIYF.

The chain carries TRBV4-2 and TRBJ1-1; D uncertain. The CDR3 is 15 residues long. Trimming stripped 1 base from V and 1 base from J, with 10 bases between. Germline CDR1 LGHNA, CDR2 YNFKEQ. CDR3 loop: CASSQGGWGNTEAFF. DNA of the CDR3: TGTGCCAGCAGCCAAGGAGGATGGGGGAACACTGAAGCTTTCTTT.

This clonotype has more than one count but fewer than ten. The chain links TRBV4-2 to TRBJ2-7; TRBD1 might be the D (6 bases). The V gene lost 2 bases and the J gene lost 5 bases, with 16 bases spanning the gap. Germline V CDR1 and CDR2: LGHNA, YNFKEQ. The CDR3 is 15 residues long. CDR3 coding DNA: TGTGCCAGCAGCCAATATCTGGGGGCCAGGGACGAGCAGTACTTC. It specifies CASSQYLGARDEQYF.

About this clonotype itself: The junction shows a germline mismatch at one end, possibly a read error. This sequence joins TRBV12-3 or TRBV12-4 and TRBJ2-7, with 9 bases that match TRBD1. This CDR3 is built from 15 residues. CDR3 amino acids: CASRLGGQGSYEQCF. DNA of the CDR3: TGTGCCAGCAGACTAGGGGGACAGGGTTCCTACGAGCAGTGCTTC.

The genes are TRBV28 and TRBJ2-2; a possible D gene is TRBD2 (5 bases). This CDR3 has 19 residues. Trimming took off 4 bases at V and 4 bases at J, with 25 bases between the two ends. Looked up from germline, CDR1 is MDHEN and CDR2 is SYDVKM. The CDR3 protein is CASSSLLGYSQGSTGELFF. CDR3 sequence (DNA): TGTGCCAGCAGTTCCCTCCTTGGCTATTCCCAAGGGAGCACCGGGGAGCTGTTTTTT.

This clonotype was recorded at least ten times. DNA for the CDR3: TGTGCCAGCAGCTTAGTGTGGGACAGGGAAGCGGATGAGACCCAGTACTTC. Translating gives CASSLVWDREADETQYF. The V call is TRBV7-9, the J call TRBJ2-5, with 9 positions matching TRBD1. The CDR3 length is 17 residues. From germline, CDR1 is SEHNR and CDR2 FQNEAQ (reference sequence). V lost 1 base to trimming and J lost 5 bases; unmatched junction nucleotides: 11.

The genes are TRBV28 and TRBJ2-3; D call uncertain. The CDR3 runs 13 residues. The germline V gene has CDR1 MDHEN and CDR2 SYDVKM. V lost 4 bases and J lost 4, with 9 bases in between. CDR3 nucleotides: TGTGCCAGCAGTTATGGTCCGGCAGATACGCAGTATTTT. Its translation: CASSYGPADTQYF.

In this sample, this clonotype turned up many times. V usage is TRBV28 and J usage is TRBJ1-2; tentative D call: TRBD1 (6 bases). V lost 1 base, J lost 7 bases, and 16 bases lay in between. The CDR3 covers 15 residues. Germline lookup yields CDR1 MDHEN and CDR2 SYDVKM. CDR3 sequence (DNA): TGTGCCAGCAGTTTATTCCTGGGGGGGCAAGGTGGCTACACCTTC. Translating it yields CASSLFLGGQGGYTF.

This clonotype was detected ten times or more. This chain uses TRBV7-6 with TRBJ1-1, with 7 bases fitting TRBD1. Germline values: CDR1 SGHVS, CDR2 FNYEAQ. This CDR3 is 19 amino acids long. Trimming removed 4 bases from V and 0 bases from J; junction bases left unmatched: 17. In DNA, the CDR3 is TGTGCCAGCAGCTCCCCTCGAGGCGACAGGGTTCCCCTGAACACTGAAGCTTTCTTT. Translation gives CASSSPRGDRVPLNTEAFF.

This clonotype was observed many times. The rearrangement joins TRBV6-5 to TRBJ1-5, with a weak D call TRBD1 (6 bases). The germline V gene encodes CDR1 MNHEY and CDR2 SVGAGI. The germline V and J ends were trimmed by 9 bases and 1 base, with 10 bases remaining between them. This CDR3 has 13 residues. CDR3 sequence: CASQGSSNQPQHF. The DNA of the CDR3 is TGTGCCAGTCAGGGGTCGAGCAATCAGCCCCAGCATTTT.

The chain joins TRBV28 to TRBJ2-7; TRBD1 might be the D (6 bases). The CDR3 extends over 13 amino acids. Trimming left V 1 base short and J 7 bases short, with 11 bases between. Germline-derived CDR1 and CDR2 are MDHEN and SYDVKM. The CDR3 DNA reads as TGTGCCAGCAGTTTATCCAATGACAGGGAGCAGTACTTC. Translated: CASSLSNDREQYF. Complete variable domain (other parts from reference TRBV28 and TRBJ2-7): DVKVTQSSRYLVKRTGEKVFLECVQDMDHENMFWYRQDPGLGLRLIYFSYDVKMKEKGDIPEGYSVSREKKERFSLILESASTNQTSMYLCASSLSNDREQYFGPGTRLTVT.